Detailed here is one TCR beta chain. The source of the sample is a study of blood T cell repertoires in COVID-19. The CDR3 is 16 amino acids. Between the trimmed V and J ends, which lost 1 base and 6 bases, there was a span of 19 bases. Germline CDR1 reads SGHTA; CDR2 reads FQGNSA. Sequencing was performed with immunoSEQ multiplex PCR; in TCRdb, only in-frame clones are kept and a portion is missing. Among 90,000 or so clones, roughly 82% were seen once, and the ten largest hold roughly 25%. The origin of this receptor is a man aged 60 to 75 with acute or convalescent COVID-19. The rearrangement uses TRBV7-2 and TRBJ2-7; weak D call: TRBD1 (6 bases). The specimen was peripheral blood. The DNA for the CDR3 is TGTGCCAGCAGCTTAGTTGGGCAGGGGCAAAGGGGCGAGCAGTACTTC. Its protein is CASSLVGQGQRGEQYF.